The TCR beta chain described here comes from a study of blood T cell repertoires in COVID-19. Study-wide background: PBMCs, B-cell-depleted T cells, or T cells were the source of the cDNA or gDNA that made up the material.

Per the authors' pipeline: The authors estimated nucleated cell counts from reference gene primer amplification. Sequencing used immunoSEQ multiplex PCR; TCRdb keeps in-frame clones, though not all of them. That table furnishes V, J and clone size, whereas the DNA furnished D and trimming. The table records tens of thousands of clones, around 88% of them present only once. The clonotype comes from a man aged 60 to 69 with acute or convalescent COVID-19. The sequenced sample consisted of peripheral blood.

The CDR3 sequence: CAFLGGHTGELFF. In DNA form, the CDR3 reads TGTGCCTTTCTCGGGGGGCACACCGGGGAGCTGTTTTTT. The chain is built from TRBV25-1 and TRBJ2-2, with TRBD2 as a possible D gene (7 bases). The germline gives CDR1 MGHDK, CDR2 SYGVNS. CDR3 length: 13 amino acids. The V and J ends lost 11 bases and 3 bases respectively, with 13 bases between them. Together with reference TRBV25-1 and TRBJ2-2, the CDR3 gives the full variable domain: EADIYQTPRYLVIGTGKKITLECSQTMGHDKMYWYQQDPGMELHLIHYSYGVNSTEKGDLSSESTVSRIRTEHFPLTLESARPSHTSQYLCAFLGGHTGELFFGEGSRLTVL.